This record concerns one T cell receptor beta chain sequence. These data come from a study of blood T cells in healthy people across ages. The CDR3 extends over 14 amino acids. Trimming removed 5 bases at V and 5 bases at J, with 14 bases between. Germline V lookup: CDR1 KGHDR, CDR2 SFDVKD. For the second PCR, which ran for about 6 to 12 cycles, a sample-barcoded 5' primer and a J-beta primer mix were used. TCRdb called the 5' RACE reads again in MiXCR, with one record for every CDR3 protein. The profile shows roughly 700,000 distinct CDR3 sequences, 25% of them singletons. This same sample was also taken into another study, of T cells of mothers and their children. Per that paper: For cDNA synthesis, the complete extracted RNA was used (roughly 1.5 ug per 15 ul).

The V call is TRBV24-1, the J call TRBJ2-5, with D perhaps given as TRBD1 or TRBD2 (5 bases each). Sequencing was carried out using blood. The sequence was obtained from a boy between 5 and 17 years old in good health. CDR3 residues: CATSGDRQRETQYF. DNA of the CDR3: TGTGCCACCAGTGGGGACCGCCAAAGGGAGACCCAGTACTTC.